What follows is one T cell receptor (beta chain) and its context. Its antigen is not known. This specimen comes from a study of OX40 agonist ivuxolimab in advanced cancers. Across the whole study: People in dose escalation had one of these cancers: hepatocellular carcinoma, melanoma, renal cell or head and neck cancer. Prior anti-PD-1, anti-PD-L1 or anti-CTLA-4 therapy did not bar entry, and approximately 40% had some. Study-wide results and limits: On average, CD8+ T cells had more expanded clones than CD4+.

Peripheral blood came from all dose cohorts at three timepoints. The protocol was immunoSEQ multiplex PCR, while the TCRdb copy is restricted to in-frame clones and leaves out a portion. The sample has some 66,000 clones, more than 60% seen once. The TCR sequence derives from an adult with an advanced solid tumor such as melanoma, head and neck, liver or kidney cancer. The input for sequencing was CD4+ or CD8+ T cells sorted from blood, taken in a trial of the OX40 agonist ivuxolimab.

The chain's CDR3 is CASSGTSGTYEQYF. The CDR3 DNA sequence: TGTGCCAGCAGTGGGACTAGCGGGACCTACGAGCAGTACTTC. J is TRBJ2-7 and V is TRBV6-1, with 12 positions matching TRBD2. The J segment lost 2 bases and the V segment lost 4 bases, leaving 0 bases of the junction unmatched. CDR3 size: 14 residues. Germline assignment: CDR1 MNHNS and CDR2 SASEGT.